The 27 T cell receptor beta chains presented below share a single source sample, sequenced in a study of shared clonotypes between healthy human individuals. Only in-frame clones appear in the TCRdb table, and some are missing; sequencing was by immunoSEQ multiplex PCR. The table shows millions of clones, with 85% to 95% occurring only once. Sequenced input: naive CD4+ T cells sorted from blood. Regarding subset: CD45RA+ positively selected. All receptors come from a young man in good health.

CDR3 residues: CASSSYIASSGNTIYF. The CDR3 DNA sequence: TGTGCCAGCAGCTCTTACATCGCGAGCTCTGGAAACACCATATATTTT. The chain carries TRBV5-6 and TRBJ1-3; no clear D gene. Germline CDR1 is SGHDT and CDR2 is YYEEEE. The CDR3 runs 16 residues. Trimming took off 3 bases at V and 0 bases at J, with 13 bases between the two ends.

This chain connects TRBV30 to TRBJ1-6; D is unclear. CDR1 is GTSNPN and CDR2 is SVGIG in the germline V gene (reference sequence). Trimming shortened V by 4 bases and J by 10 bases, and 8 bases separated the two germline ends. CDR3 length: 11 residues. In DNA form, the CDR3 reads TGTGCCTGGAAAGGAGACTCACCCCTCCACTTT. Translated, it gives CAWKGDSPLHF.

The rearrangement joins TRBV2 to TRBJ2-2; no definite D call. Germline V gene lookup returns CDR1 SNHLY and CDR2 FYNNEI. The V and J ends lost 1 base and 0 bases respectively, with 6 bases between them. The CDR3 length is 15 residues. The CDR3 sequence: CASSEDNANTGELFF. For the CDR3, the DNA is TGTGCCAGCAGTGAAGACAACGCGAACACCGGGGAGCTGTTTTTT.

In the case of this clone: The identical CDR3 is also encoded by other nucleotide sequences in the sample. The chain links TRBV5-4 to TRBJ1-5, with D unresolved. This CDR3 contains 13 residues. Germline V gene data show CDR1 as SGHNT and CDR2 as YYREEE (reference sequence). V gave up 0 bases and J gave up 4 bases, with 5 bases separating them. Here the CDR3 DNA reads TGTGCCAGCAGCTTGGACAGTAATCAGCCCCAGCATTTT. Residues: CASSLDSNQPQHF.

Written as DNA, the CDR3 is TGTGCCAGCAGCGGGACAGTTCTTAAATTGGCAGATACGCAGTATTTT. Residues: CASSGTVLKLADTQYF. The chain is built from TRBV5-6 and TRBJ2-3; 7 positions match TRBD1. V lost 4 bases, J lost 4 bases, and 12 bases stayed unmatched. Germline loops: CDR1 SGHDT, CDR2 YYEEEE. The CDR3 spans 16 residues. The full variable domain, rest sourced from reference TRBV5-6 and TRBJ2-3, is DAGVTQSPTHLIKTRGQQVTLRCSPKSGHDTVSWYQQALGQGPQFIFQYYEEEERQRGNFPDRFSGHQFPNYSSELNVNALLLGDSALYLCASSGTVLKLADTQYFGPGTRLTVL.

The chain couples TRBV5-4 to TRBJ2-1, with TRBD1 matching 11 bases. This CDR3 contains 15 residues. From germline, CDR1 is SGHNT and CDR2 YYREEE (reference sequence). J lost 7 bases, V lost 4 bases, and 7 bases had no gene match. This CDR3 is CASSETGTGGNEQFF. The CDR3 nucleotides read TGTGCCAGCAGCGAAACCGGGACAGGGGGGAATGAGCAGTTCTTC. Supplemented by reference TRBV5-4 and TRBJ2-1, the full variable domain reads ETGVTQSPTHLIKTRGQQVTLRCSSQSGHNTVSWYQQALGQGPQFIFQYYREEENGRGNFPPRFSGLQFPNYSSELNVNALELDDSALYLCASSETGTGGNEQFFGPGTRLTVL.

This sequence joins TRBV6-5 and TRBJ1-2, with TRBD1 identical over 7 bases. Germline trimming cut 6 bases from V and 4 bases from J; bases unmatched to any gene: 8. Germline CDR1 is MNHEY and CDR2 is SVGAGI. The length of the CDR3 is 14 residues. DNA for the CDR3: TGTGCCAGCAGCAGACAGGGTTCAAGCTATGGCTACACCTTC. It encodes CASSRQGSSYGYTF.

The chain carries TRBV10-3 and TRBJ2-7; possible D gene TRBD2, 5 bases. Germline V gene sequence: CDR1 ENHRY, CDR2 SYGVKD. Trimming pared 4 bases from V and 1 base from J, leaving 17 bases between. The CDR3 sequence is 16 residues long. The CDR3 is CAISGGEGIISYEQYF. CDR3 nucleotides: TGTGCCATCAGTGGTGGTGAGGGAATAATTTCCTACGAGCAGTACTTC.

The gene calls are TRBV11-2 and TRBJ2-1, with 7 bases identical to TRBD2. The CDR3 is 15 residues long. CDR1 is SGHAT and CDR2 is FQNNGV in the germline V gene. V trimming: 8 bases; J trimming: 8 bases; junction bases outside the gene matches: 15. In nucleotides, the CDR3 is TGTGCCAGCGGCGAACTAGCGCCTCAAGGGGATGAGCAGTTCTTC. It translates to CASGELAPQGDEQFF.

CDR3 DNA: TGTGCCAGCAGCACCGGGACTAGCGGGACTGGGGAGCAGTTCTTC. It encodes CASSTGTSGTGEQFF. V is TRBV7-3 and J is TRBJ2-1; the match to TRBD2 covers 13 bases. CDR1 is SGHTA and CDR2 is FQGTGA in the germline V gene. Germline trimming cut 5 bases from V and 10 bases from J; bases unmatched to any gene: 8. The CDR3 is 15 amino acids.

V gene TRBV2 combines with J gene TRBJ1-1; D unresolved. Germline loops: CDR1 SNHLY, CDR2 FYNNEI. The ends were cut back, 6 bases at V and 5 bases at J, with 4 bases in the middle. This CDR3 has 10 amino acids. CDR3: CASRGTEAFF. CDR3 nucleotide sequence: TGTGCCAGCAGGGGGACTGAAGCTTTCTTT. Using reference TRBV2 and TRBJ1-1 for the parts outside the CDR3, the full variable domain is EPEVTQTPSHQVTQMGQEVILRCVPISNHLYFYWYRQILGQKVEFLVSFYNNEISEKSEIFDDQFSVERPDGSNFTLKIRSTKLEDSAMYFCASRGTEAFFGQGTRLTVV.

The V gene is TRBV30, the J gene TRBJ2-1, with 8 bases that match TRBD2. The V segment lost 1 base and the J segment 9 bases; nucleotides outside the gene matches: 8. CDR3 length: 14 residues. CDR1 and CDR2 from the germline V gene are GTSNPN and SVGIG (reference sequence). The CDR3 protein is CAWSDLGREVEQFF. As DNA, the CDR3 is TGTGCCTGGAGTGATTTAGGGCGGGAGGTTGAGCAGTTCTTC.

J is TRBJ1-3 and V is TRBV18; D remains unclear. Looked up from germline, CDR1 is KGHSH and CDR2 is LQKENI. Deletions cut 2 bases from V and 0 bases from J, with 8 bases between. This CDR3 is built from 15 residues. The CDR3 DNA sequence: TGTGCCAGCTCACCAGGTCCACTCTCTGGAAACACCATATATTTT. Encoded protein: CASSPGPLSGNTIYF. Variable domain in full (rest from reference TRBV18 and TRBJ1-3): NAGVMQNPRHLVRRRGQEARLRCSPMKGHSHVYWYRQLPEEGLKFMVYLQKENIIDESGMPKERFSAEFPKEGPSILRIQQVVRGDSAAYFCASSPGPLSGNTIYFGEGSWLTVV.

The chain is built from TRBV30 and TRBJ1-2; no clear D. The CDR3 has 14 amino acids. The germline CDR1 and CDR2 sequences are GTSNPN and SVGIG (reference sequence). Trimming shortened V by 7 bases and J by 3 bases, and 18 bases separated the two germline ends. CDR3 nucleotide sequence: TGTGCCTCCTTTCCTGACACGAAATACTATGGCTACACCTTC. Amino acid sequence: CASFPDTKYYGYTF.

V gene TRBV7-3 combines with J gene TRBJ1-1; D may be TRBD1 (5 bases). The germline gives CDR1 SGHTA, CDR2 FQGTGA. The CDR3 length is 12 residues. Trimming pared 8 bases from V and 1 base from J, leaving 8 bases between. The CDR3 nucleotides read TGTGCCAGCGGGGGACGGAACACTGAAGCTTTCTTT. It translates to CASGGRNTEAFF.

This clone was counted a single time. V gene TRBV7-2 combines with J gene TRBJ2-7; D perhaps matches TRBD2 (6 bases). This CDR3 has 13 amino acids. V was shortened by 5 bases and J by 4 bases, with 12 bases between the two germline ends. Germline V gene data show CDR1 as SGHTA and CDR2 as FQGNSA. The DNA of the CDR3 is TGTGCCAGCAGCATCGGGACTTCTTACGAGCAGTACTTC. The encoded protein is CASSIGTSYEQYF.

This chain links TRBV7-2 with TRBJ2-1; 7 nucleotides agree with TRBD2. Germline V lookup: CDR1 SGHTA, CDR2 FQGNSA. Trimming removed 5 bases from V and 1 base from J; junction bases left unmatched: 2. The CDR3 runs 14 residues. CDR3 in amino acids: CASSRDYSYNEQFF. Here the CDR3 DNA reads TGTGCCAGCAGCCGGGACTATTCCTACAATGAGCAGTTCTTC.

This clone has just a few counts. The chain combines TRBV6-4 with TRBJ2-5, with 10 positions matching TRBD2. J gave up 5 bases and V 0 bases, and 6 bases lay outside the gene matches. Per germline, CDR1 MRHNA and CDR2 SNTAGT. This CDR3 region has 16 residues. The CDR3 region is CASSDSLAGEVETQYF. The CDR3 DNA sequence: TGTGCCAGCAGTGACTCTCTAGCGGGGGAAGTGGAGACCCAGTACTTC.

This clone appeared once. The CDR3 sequence: CASIFGQGKGGYTF. The CDR3 DNA sequence: TGTGCCAGCATCTTTGGACAGGGAAAAGGGGGCTACACCTTC. This sequence joins TRBV9 and TRBJ1-2; 8 positions agree with TRBD1. The ends lost 6 bases at V and 8 bases at J; junction bases unmatched: 12. Germline loops: CDR1 SGDLS, CDR2 YYNGEE. CDR3 length equals 14 residues.

The rearrangement joins TRBV11-3 to TRBJ2-1; TRBD2 aligns across 11 bases. Per germline, CDR1 SGHNT and CDR2 YENEEA. V shed 5 bases and J 3 bases; nucleotides not matched to a gene: 6. The CDR3 runs 16 residues. The CDR3 bases are TGTGCCAGCAGCCGCAGCCTAGCGGGAGGCTACAATGAGCAGTTCTTC. Translating gives CASSRSLAGGYNEQFF.

The chain uses TRBV5-1 and TRBJ2-7, with D possibly being TRBD1 (6 bases). The V gene's germline CDR1 is SGHRS and CDR2 YFSETQ. The CDR3 totals 13 residues. The ends were cut back, 4 bases at V and 3 bases at J, with 11 bases in the middle. The CDR3 spells CASSPGANYEQYF. The CDR3 DNA reads TGCGCCAGCAGCCCAGGGGCTAACTACGAGCAGTACTTC.

The chain has TRBV18 and TRBJ2-7; D gene uncertain. V lost 2 bases, J lost 4 bases, and 12 bases lay in between. Germline CDR1 KGHSH, CDR2 LQKENI. The CDR3 has 14 amino acids. The CDR3 nucleotides are TGTGCCAGCTCACCAACGTCCCCCGCGTACGAGCAGTACTTC. Translation gives CASSPTSPAYEQYF.

The table lists this clone with a few counts. The chain links TRBV28 to TRBJ1-5, with D uncertain. Germline CDR1 reads MDHEN; CDR2 reads SYDVKM. Trimming took off 5 bases at V and 3 bases at J, with 5 bases between the two ends. This CDR3 is 12 amino acids long. CDR3 sequence (DNA): TGTGCCAGCAGTACCCCCAATCAGCCCCAGCATTTT. Its translation is CASSTPNQPQHF.

This clone was observed once. This chain joins TRBV6-6 and TRBJ2-7, with D possibly matching TRBD2 (6 bases). This CDR3 comprises 15 residues. V was trimmed by 2 bases and J by 1 base, leaving 12 bases between them. The V gene's germline CDR1 is MNHNY and CDR2 SVGAGI (reference sequence). The CDR3 nucleotides are TGTGCCAGCAGTTACGTCGGCCTAGCGTCCTACGAGCAGTACTTC. Encoded protein: CASSYVGLASYEQYF.

The chain combines TRBV10-3 with TRBJ1-1; a possible D gene is TRBD1 (5 bases). Germline CDR1 is ENHRY and CDR2 is SYGVKD. CDR3 length: 16 residues. V dropped 2 bases and J dropped 0 bases, with 13 bases sitting between them. Here the CDR3 reads CAISERGTTMNTEAFF. The CDR3 DNA is TGTGCCATCAGTGAGCGGGGGACGACGATGAACACTGAAGCTTTCTTT.

V usage is TRBV28 and J usage is TRBJ1-4; D might be TRBD1 (5 bases). Trimming removed 3 bases from V and 3 bases from J, with 8 bases in between. This CDR3 has 14 residues. CDR1 is MDHEN, CDR2 SYDVKM, per germline. CDR3 nucleotide sequence: TGTGCCAGCAGTTTGAGGGGAGCTAATGAAAAACTGTTTTTT. Translation: CASSLRGANEKLFF.

Of note for this clone: At one of its ends the junction is not consistent with the germline gene, which may arise from a read error. DNA of the CDR3: TGTGCCAGCACCTTAGACGGGACAGGCTCGAATCAGCCCCAGCATTTT. It encodes CASTLDGTGSNQPQHF. This chain joins TRBV7-2 and TRBJ1-5; TRBD1 matches 8 bases. The V gene's germline CDR1 is SGHTA and CDR2 FQGNSA. This CDR3 is 16 amino acids long. The full variable domain, rest sourced from reference TRBV7-2 and TRBJ1-5, is GAGVSQSPSNKVTEKGKDVELRCDPISGHTALYWYRQSLGQGLEFLIYFQGNSAPDKSGLPSDRFSAERTGGSVSTLTIQRTQQEDSAVYLCASTLDGTGSNQPQHFGDGTRLSIL.